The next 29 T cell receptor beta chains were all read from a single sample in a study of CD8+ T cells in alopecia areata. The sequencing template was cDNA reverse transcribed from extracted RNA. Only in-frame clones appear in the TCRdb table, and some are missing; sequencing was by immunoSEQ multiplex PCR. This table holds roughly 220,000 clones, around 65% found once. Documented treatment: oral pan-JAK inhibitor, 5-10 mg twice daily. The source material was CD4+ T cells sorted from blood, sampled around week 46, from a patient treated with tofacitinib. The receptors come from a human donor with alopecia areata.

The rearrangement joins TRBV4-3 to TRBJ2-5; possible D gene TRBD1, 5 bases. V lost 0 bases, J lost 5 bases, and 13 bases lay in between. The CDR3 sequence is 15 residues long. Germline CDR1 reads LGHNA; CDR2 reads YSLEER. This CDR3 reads CASSQDYGRVETQYF. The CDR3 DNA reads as TGCGCCAGCAGCCAAGATTACGGCAGGGTTGAGACCCAGTACTTC.

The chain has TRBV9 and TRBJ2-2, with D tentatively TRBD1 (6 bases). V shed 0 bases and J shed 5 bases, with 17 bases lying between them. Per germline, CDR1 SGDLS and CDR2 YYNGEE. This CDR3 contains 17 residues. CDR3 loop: CASSVVQGSMWTGELFF. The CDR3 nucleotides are TGTGCCAGCAGCGTAGTTCAGGGGAGTATGTGGACCGGGGAGCTGTTTTTT. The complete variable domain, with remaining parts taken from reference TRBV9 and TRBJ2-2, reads DSGVTQTPKHLITATGQRVTLRCSPRSGDLSVYWYQQSLDQGLQFLIQYYNGEERAKGNILERFSAQQFPDLHSELNLSSLELGDSALYFCASSVVQGSMWTGELFFGEGSRLTVL.

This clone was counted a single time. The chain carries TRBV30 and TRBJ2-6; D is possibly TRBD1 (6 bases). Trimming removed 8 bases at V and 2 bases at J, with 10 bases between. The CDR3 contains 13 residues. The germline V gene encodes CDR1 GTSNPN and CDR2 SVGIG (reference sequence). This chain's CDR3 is CARTDPGANVLTF. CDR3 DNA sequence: TGTGCCCGGACAGACCCTGGGGCCAACGTCCTGACTTTC. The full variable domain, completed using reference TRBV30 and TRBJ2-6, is SQTIHQWPATLVQPVGSPLSLECTVEGTSNPNLYWYRQAAGRGLQLLFYSVGIGQISSEVPQNLSASRPQDRQFILSSKKLLLSDSGFYLCARTDPGANVLTFGAGSRLTVL.

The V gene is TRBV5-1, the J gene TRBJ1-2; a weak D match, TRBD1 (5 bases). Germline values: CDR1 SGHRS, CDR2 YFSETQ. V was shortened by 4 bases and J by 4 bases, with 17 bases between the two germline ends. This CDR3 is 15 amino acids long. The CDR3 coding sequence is TGCGCCAGCAGCCTGACAACCGGGACGGCCTATGGCTACACCTTC. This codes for CASSLTTGTAYGYTF.

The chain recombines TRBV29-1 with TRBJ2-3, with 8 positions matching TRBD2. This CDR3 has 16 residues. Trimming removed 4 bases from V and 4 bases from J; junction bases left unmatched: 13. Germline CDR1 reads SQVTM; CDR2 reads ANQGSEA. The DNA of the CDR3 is TGCAGCGTTGGATCGGTCCGGGGGGGCCTTTCAGATACGCAGTATTTT. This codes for CSVGSVRGGLSDTQYF.

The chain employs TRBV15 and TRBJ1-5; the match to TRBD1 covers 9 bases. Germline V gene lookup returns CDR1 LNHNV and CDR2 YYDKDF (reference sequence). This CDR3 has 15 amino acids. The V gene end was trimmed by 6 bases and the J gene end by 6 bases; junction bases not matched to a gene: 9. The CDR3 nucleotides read TGTGCCACCAGAGGGGGACAGGGTCGGTCTCAGCCCCAGCATTTT. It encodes CATRGGQGRSQPQHF.

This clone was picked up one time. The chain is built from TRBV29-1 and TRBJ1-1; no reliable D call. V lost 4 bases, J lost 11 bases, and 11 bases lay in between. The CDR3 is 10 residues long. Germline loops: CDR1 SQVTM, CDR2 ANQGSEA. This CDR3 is CSVVVEVAFF. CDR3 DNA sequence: TGCAGCGTTGTTGTGGAAGTGGCTTTCTTT. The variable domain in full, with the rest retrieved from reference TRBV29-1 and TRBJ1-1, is SAVISQKPSRDICQRGTSLTIQCQVDSQVTMMFWYRQQPGQSLTLIATANQGSEATYESGFVIDKFPISRPNLTFSTLTVSNMSPEDSSIYLCSVVVEVAFFGQGTRLTVV.

As DNA, the CDR3 is TGTGCCTGGAGTCGAGGGGGAGAGAAGCAGCCCCAGCATTTT. Its protein is CAWSRGGEKQPQHF. The chain has TRBV30 and TRBJ1-5; perhaps TRBD1 as D (6 bases). The germline V and J ends were trimmed by 2 bases and 7 bases, with 15 bases remaining between them. The CDR3 is 14 residues long. Germline CDR1 and CDR2: GTSNPN and SVGIG (reference sequence).

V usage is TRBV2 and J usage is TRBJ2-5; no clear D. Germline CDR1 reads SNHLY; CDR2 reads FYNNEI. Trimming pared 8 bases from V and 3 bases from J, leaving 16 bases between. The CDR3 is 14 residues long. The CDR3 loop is CASRLKGSEETQYF. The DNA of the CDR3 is TGTGCCAGCCGACTGAAAGGTTCGGAAGAGACCCAGTACTTC.

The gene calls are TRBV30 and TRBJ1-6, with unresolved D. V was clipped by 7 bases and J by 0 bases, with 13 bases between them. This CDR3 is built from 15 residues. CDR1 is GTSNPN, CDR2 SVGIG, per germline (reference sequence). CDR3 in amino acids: CASRALSSYNSPLHF. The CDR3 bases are TGTGCCTCCCGGGCCCTGAGCTCCTATAATTCACCCCTCCACTTT.

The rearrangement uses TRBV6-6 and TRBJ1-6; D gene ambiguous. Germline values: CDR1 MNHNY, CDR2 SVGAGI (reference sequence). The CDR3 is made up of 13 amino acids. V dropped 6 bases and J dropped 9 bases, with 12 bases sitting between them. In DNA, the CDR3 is TGTGCCAGCAGCTCTCAATTCGGTTCACCCCTCCACTTT. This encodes CASSSQFGSPLHF.

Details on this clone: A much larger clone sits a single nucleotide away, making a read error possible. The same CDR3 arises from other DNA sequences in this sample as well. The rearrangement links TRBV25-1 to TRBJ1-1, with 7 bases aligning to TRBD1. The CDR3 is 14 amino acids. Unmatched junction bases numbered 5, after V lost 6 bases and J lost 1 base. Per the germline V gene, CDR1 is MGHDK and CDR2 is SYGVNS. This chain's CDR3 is CASRPGTANTEAFF. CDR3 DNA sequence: TGTGCCAGCAGACCCGGGACAGCGAACACTGAAGCTTTCTTT.

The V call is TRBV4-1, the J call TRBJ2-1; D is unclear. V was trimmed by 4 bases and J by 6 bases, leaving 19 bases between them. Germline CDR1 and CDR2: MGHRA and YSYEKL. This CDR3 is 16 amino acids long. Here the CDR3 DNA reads TGCGCCAGCAGCCCCCAGTGGACCCAATTTTCCAATGAGCAGTTCTTC. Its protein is CASSPQWTQFSNEQFF.

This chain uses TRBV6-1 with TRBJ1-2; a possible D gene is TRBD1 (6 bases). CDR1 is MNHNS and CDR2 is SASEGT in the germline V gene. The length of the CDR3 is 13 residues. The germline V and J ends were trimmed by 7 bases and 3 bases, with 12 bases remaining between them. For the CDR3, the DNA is TGTGCCAGCACCGGACAGCCACACTATGGCTACACCTTC. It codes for CASTGQPHYGYTF.

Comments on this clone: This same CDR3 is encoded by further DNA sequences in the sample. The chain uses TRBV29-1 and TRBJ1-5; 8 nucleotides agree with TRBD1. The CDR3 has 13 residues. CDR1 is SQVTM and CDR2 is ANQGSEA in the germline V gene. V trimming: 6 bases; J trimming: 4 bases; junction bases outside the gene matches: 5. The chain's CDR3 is CSVGTGLNQPQHF. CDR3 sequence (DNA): TGCAGCGTCGGGACAGGCTTGAATCAGCCCCAGCATTTT.

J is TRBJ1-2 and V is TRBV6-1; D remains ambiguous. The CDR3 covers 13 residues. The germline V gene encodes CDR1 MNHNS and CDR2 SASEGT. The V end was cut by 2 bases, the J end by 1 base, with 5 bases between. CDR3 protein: CASSENLNYGYTF. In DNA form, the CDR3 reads TGTGCCAGCAGTGAAAATCTTAACTATGGCTACACCTTC.

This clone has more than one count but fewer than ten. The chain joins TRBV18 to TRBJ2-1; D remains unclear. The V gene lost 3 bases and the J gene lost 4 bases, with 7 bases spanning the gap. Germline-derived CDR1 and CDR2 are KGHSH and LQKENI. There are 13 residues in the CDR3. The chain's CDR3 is CASSPDGYNEQFF. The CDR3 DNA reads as TGTGCCAGCTCACCGGACGGATACAATGAGCAGTTCTTC.

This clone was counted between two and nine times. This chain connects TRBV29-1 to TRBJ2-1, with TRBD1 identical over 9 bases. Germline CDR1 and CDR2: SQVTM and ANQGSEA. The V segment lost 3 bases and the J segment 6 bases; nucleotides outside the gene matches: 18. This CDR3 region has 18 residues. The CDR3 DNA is TGCAGCGTTGACCCTCTCCGAACTGGGACAGGGCTTTCCAATGAGCAGTTCTTC. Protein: CSVDPLRTGTGLSNEQFF.

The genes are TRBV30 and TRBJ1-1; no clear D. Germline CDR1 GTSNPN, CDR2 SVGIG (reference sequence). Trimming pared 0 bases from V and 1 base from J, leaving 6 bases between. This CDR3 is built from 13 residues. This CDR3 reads CAWSVWQNTEAFF. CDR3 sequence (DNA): TGTGCCTGGAGTGTATGGCAGAACACTGAAGCTTTCTTT.

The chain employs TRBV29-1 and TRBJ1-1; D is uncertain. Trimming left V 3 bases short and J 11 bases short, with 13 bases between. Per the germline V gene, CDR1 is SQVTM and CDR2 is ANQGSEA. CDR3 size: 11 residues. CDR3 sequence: CSVEEWPVAFF. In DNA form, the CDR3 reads TGCAGCGTTGAGGAGTGGCCGGTGGCTTTCTTT.

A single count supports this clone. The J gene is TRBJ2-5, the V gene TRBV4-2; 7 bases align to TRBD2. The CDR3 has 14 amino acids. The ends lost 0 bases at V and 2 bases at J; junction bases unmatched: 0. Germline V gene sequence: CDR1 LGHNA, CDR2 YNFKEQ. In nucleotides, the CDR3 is TGTGCCAGCAGCCAAGAGGGGGGGCAAGAGACCCAGTACTTC. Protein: CASSQEGGQETQYF.

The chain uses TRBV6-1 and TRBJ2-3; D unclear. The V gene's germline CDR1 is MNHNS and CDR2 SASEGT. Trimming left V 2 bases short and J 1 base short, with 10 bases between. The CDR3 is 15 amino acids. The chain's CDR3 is CASSERRYGTDTQYF. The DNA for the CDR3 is TGTGCCAGCAGTGAACGGCGGTACGGCACAGATACGCAGTATTTT.

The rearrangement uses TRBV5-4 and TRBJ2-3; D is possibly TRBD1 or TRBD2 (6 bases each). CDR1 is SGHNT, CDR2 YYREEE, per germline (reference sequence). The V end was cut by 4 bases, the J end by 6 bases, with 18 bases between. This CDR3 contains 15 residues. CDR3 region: CASSVPGRGPDTQYF. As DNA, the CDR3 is TGTGCCAGCAGCGTGCCGGGACGGGGGCCCGATACGCAGTATTTT.

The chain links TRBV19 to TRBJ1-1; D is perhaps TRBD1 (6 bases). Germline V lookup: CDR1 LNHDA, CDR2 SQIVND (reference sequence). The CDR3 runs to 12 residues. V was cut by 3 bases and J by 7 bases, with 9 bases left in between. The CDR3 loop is CASSIQGGEAFF. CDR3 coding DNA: TGTGCCAGTAGTATTCAAGGGGGTGAAGCTTTCTTT.

The CDR3 spells CASSRETSRHTEAFF. CDR3 sequence (DNA): TGTGCCAGCAGCCGGGAGACCAGCCGGCACACTGAAGCTTTCTTT. The chain joins TRBV7-9 to TRBJ1-1; no reliable D call. Germline CDR1 SEHNR, CDR2 FQNEAQ (reference sequence). Trimming left V 5 bases short and J 3 bases short, with 16 bases between. The CDR3 has 15 residues.

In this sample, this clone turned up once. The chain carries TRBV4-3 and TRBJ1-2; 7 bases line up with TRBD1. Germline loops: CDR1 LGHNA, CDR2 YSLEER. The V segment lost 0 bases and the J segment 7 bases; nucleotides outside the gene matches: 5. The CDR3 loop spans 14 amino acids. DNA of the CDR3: TGCGCCAGCAGCCAAGAACAGGGGATTTTTGGCTACACCTTC. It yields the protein CASSQEQGIFGYTF.

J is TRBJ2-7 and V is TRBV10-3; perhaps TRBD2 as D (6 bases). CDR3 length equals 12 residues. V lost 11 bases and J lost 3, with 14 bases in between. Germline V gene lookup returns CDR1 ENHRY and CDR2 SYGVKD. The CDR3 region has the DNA TGTGCCGGAGGACGGCGGGACTACGAGCAGTACTTC. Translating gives CAGGRRDYEQYF.

This CDR3 is CASSSSGTGNGYTF. CDR3 nucleotides: TGTGCCAGCAGTTCGTCCGGGACAGGCAATGGCTACACCTTC. The chain uses TRBV27 and TRBJ1-2; 8 nucleotides match TRBD1. Trimming took 4 bases from V and 6 from J; bases not matched to a gene: 7. Germline loops: CDR1 MNHEY, CDR2 SMNVEV (reference sequence). CDR3 length equals 14 residues.

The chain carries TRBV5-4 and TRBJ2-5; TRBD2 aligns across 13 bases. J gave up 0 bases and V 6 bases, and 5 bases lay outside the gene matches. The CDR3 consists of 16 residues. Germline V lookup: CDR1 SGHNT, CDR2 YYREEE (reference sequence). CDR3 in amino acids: CASTETSGGYQETQYF. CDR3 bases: TGTGCCAGCACCGAGACTAGCGGGGGGTACCAAGAGACCCAGTACTTC.